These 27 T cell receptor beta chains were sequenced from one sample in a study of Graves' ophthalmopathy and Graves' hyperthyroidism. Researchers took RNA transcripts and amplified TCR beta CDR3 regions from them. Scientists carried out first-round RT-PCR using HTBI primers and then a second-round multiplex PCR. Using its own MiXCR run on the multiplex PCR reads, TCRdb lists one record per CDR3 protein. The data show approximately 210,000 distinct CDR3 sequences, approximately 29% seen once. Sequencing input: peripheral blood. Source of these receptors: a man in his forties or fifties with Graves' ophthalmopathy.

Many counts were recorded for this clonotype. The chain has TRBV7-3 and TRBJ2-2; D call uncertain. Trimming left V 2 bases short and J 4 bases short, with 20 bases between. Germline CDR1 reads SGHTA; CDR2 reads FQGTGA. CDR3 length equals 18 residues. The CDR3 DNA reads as TGTGCCAGCAGCTTATTCCCATCGGGTAGCCCTATCACCGGGGAGCTGTTTTTT. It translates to CASSLFPSGSPITGELFF.

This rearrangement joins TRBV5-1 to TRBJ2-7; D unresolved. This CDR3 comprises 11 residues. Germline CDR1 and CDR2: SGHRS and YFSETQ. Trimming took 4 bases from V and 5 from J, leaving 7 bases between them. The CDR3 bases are TGCGCCAGCAGCGCCGAGGACGAGCAGTACTTC. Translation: CASSAEDEQYF.

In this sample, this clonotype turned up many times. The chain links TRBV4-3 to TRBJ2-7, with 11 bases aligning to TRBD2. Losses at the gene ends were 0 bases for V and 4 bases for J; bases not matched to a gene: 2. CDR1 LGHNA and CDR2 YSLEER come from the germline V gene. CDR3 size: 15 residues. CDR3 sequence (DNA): TGCGCCAGCAGCCAAGAACTAGCGGGAGTATACGAGCAGTACTTC. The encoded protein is CASSQELAGVYEQYF.

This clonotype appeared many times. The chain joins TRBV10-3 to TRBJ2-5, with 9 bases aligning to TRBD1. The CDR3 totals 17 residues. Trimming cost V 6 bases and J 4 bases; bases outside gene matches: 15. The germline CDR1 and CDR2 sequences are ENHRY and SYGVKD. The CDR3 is CAIRSTPDRGGRETQYF. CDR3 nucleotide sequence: TGTGCCATCAGGTCGACCCCTGACAGGGGGGGGCGAGAGACCCAGTACTTC.

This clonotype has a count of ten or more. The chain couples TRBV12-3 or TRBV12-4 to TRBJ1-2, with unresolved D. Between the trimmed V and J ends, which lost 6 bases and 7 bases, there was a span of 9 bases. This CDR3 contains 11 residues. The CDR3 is CASRLTGGYTF. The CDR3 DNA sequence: TGTGCCAGCAGGCTAACTGGTGGCTACACCTTC.

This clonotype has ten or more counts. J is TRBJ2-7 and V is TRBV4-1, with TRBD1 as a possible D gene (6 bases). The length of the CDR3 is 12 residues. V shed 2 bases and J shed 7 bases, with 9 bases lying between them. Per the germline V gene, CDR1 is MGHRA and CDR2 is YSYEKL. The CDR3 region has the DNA TGCGCCAGCAGCCAACCCGACAGGGAGCAGTACTTC. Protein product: CASSQPDREQYF.

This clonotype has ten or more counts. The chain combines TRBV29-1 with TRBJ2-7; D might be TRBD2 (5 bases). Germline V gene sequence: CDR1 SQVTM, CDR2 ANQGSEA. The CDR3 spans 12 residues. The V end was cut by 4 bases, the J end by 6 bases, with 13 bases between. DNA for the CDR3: TGCAGCGTTGCCGGGATAGGCGCCGAGCAGTACTTC. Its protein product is CSVAGIGAEQYF.

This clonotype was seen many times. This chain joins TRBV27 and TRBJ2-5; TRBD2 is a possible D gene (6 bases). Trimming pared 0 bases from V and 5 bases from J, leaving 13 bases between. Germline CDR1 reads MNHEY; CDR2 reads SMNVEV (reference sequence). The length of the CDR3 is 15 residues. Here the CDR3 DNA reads TGTGCCAGCAGTTTATCCGGATGGGAGGCCGAGACCCAGTACTTC. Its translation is CASSLSGWEAETQYF.

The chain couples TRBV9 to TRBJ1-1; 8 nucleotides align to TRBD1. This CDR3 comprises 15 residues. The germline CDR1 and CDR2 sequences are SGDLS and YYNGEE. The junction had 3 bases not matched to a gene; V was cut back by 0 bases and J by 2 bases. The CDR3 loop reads CASSVGSGGNTEAFF. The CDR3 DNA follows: TGTGCCAGCAGCGTAGGTTCAGGGGGCAACACTGAAGCTTTCTTT.

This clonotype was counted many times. CDR3 residues: CASTERGSWDEQFF. In nucleotides, the CDR3 is TGTGCCAGTACCGAGCGGGGTTCTTGGGATGAGCAGTTCTTC. The gene calls are TRBV27 and TRBJ2-1, with 7 bases identical to TRBD2. Per the germline V gene, CDR1 is MNHEY and CDR2 is SMNVEV (reference sequence). The V and J ends lost 9 bases and 8 bases, in that order; junction bases with no gene match: 13. The CDR3 is 14 residues long.

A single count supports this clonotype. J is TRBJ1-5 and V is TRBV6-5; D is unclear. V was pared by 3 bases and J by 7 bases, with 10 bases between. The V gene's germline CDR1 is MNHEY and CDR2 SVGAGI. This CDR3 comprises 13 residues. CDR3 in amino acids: CASSYLLGQPQHF. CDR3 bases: TGTGCCAGCAGTTATCTTCTGGGGCAGCCCCAGCATTTT.

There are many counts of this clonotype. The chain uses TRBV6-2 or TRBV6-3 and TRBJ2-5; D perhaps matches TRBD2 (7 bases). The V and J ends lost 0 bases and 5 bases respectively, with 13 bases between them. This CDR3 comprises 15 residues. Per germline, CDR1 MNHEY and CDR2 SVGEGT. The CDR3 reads CASSYSGGRRETQYF. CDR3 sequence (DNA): TGTGCCAGCAGTTACTCGGGGGGGCGGAGGGAGACCCAGTACTTC.

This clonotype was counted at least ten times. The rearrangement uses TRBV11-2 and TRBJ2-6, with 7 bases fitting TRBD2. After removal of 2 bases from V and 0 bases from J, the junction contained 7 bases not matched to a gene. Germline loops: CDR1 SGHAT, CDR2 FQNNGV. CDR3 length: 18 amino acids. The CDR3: CASSLSLRGVSGANVLTF. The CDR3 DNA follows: TGTGCCAGCAGCTTAAGTCTCCGGGGGGTCTCTGGGGCCAACGTCCTGACTTTC. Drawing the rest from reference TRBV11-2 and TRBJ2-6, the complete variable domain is EAGVAQSPRYKIIEKRQSVAFWCNPISGHATLYWYQQILGQGPKLLIQFQNNGVVDDSQLPKDRFSAERLKGVDSTLKIQPAKLEDSAVYLCASSLSLRGVSGANVLTFGAGSRLTVL.

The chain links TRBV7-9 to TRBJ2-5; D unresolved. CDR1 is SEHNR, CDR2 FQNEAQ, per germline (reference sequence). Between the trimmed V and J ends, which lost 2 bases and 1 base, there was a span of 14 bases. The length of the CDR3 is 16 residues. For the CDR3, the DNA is TGTGCCAGCAGCTTATTCTGGGCGGCGGTCCAAGAGACCCAGTACTTC. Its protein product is CASSLFWAAVQETQYF.

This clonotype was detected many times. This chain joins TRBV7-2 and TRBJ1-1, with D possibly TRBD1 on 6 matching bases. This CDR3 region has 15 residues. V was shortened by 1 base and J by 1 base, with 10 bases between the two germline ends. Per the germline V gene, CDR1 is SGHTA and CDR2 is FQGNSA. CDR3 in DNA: TGTGCCAGCAGCTTAGGAGGGGGGAGGAACACTGAAGCTTTCTTT. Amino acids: CASSLGGGRNTEAFF.

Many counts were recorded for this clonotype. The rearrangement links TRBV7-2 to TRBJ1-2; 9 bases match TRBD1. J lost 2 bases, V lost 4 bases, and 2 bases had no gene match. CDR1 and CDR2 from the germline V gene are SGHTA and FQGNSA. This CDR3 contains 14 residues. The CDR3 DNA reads TGTGCCAGCAGCTATGACAGGGGGAACTATGGCTACACCTTC. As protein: CASSYDRGNYGYTF.

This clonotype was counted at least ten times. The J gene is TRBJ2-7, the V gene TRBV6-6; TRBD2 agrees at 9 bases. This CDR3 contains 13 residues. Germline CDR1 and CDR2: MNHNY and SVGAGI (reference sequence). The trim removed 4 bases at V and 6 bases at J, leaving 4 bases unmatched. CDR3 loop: CASSFSGSLEQYF. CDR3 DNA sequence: TGTGCCAGCAGTTTTAGCGGGAGTCTCGAGCAGTACTTC.

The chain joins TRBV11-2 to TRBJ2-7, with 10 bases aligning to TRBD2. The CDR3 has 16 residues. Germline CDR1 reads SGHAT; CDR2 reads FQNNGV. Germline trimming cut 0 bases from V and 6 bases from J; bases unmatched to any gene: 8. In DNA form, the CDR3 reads TGTGCCAGCAGCTTAGATAGTCTAGCGGGAGCTGGCGAGCAGTACTTC. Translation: CASSLDSLAGAGEQYF. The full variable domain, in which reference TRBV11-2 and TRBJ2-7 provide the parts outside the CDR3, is EAGVAQSPRYKIIEKRQSVAFWCNPISGHATLYWYQQILGQGPKLLIQFQNNGVVDDSQLPKDRFSAERLKGVDSTLKIQPAKLEDSAVYLCASSLDSLAGAGEQYFGPGTRLTVT.

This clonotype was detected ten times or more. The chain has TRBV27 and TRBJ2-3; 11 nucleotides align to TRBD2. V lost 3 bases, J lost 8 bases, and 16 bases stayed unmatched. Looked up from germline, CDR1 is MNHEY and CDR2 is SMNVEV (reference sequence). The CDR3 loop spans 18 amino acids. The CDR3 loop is CASSFRPSGLAEGGTQYF. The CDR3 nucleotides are TGTGCCAGCAGTTTTAGGCCATCGGGACTAGCGGAGGGTGGTACGCAGTATTTT.

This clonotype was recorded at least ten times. CDR3 sequence: CASSEGLAAPYEQYF. Here the CDR3 DNA reads TGTGCCAGCAGCGAGGGGCTAGCGGCCCCCTACGAGCAGTACTTC. J is TRBJ2-7 and V is TRBV9; 7 nucleotides match TRBD2. CDR1 SGDLS and CDR2 YYNGEE come from the germline V gene. The CDR3 consists of 15 residues. Unmatched junction bases numbered 8, after V lost 3 bases and J lost 2 bases.

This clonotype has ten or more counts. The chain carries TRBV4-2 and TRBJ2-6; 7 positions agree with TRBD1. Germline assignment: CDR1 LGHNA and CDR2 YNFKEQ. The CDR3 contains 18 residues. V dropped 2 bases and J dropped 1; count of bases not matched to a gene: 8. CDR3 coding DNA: TGTGCCAGCAGCCAAAGACAGGGCAGCCTTTCTGGGGCCAACGTCCTGACTTTC. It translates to CASSQRQGSLSGANVLTF.

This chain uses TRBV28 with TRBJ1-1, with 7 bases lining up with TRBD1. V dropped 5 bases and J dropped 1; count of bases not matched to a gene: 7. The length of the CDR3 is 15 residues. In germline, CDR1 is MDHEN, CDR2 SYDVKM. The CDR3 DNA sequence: TGTGCCAGCAGTCTTAGACAGGGACGGAACACTGAAGCTTTCTTT. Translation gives CASSLRQGRNTEAFF.

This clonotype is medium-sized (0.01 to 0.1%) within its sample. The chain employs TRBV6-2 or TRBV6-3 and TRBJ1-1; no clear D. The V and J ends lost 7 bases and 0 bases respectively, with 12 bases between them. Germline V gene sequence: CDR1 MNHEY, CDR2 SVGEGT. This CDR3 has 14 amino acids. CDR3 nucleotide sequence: TGTGCCAGCATCATCAGGAGCATGAACACTGAAGCTTTCTTT. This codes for CASIIRSMNTEAFF.

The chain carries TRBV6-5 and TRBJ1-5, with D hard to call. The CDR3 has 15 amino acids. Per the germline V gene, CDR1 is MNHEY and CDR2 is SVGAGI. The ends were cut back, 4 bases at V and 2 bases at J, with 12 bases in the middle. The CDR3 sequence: CASSLGSYGNQPQHF. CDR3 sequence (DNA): TGTGCCAGCAGTTTGGGGAGTTACGGCAATCAGCCCCAGCATTTT.

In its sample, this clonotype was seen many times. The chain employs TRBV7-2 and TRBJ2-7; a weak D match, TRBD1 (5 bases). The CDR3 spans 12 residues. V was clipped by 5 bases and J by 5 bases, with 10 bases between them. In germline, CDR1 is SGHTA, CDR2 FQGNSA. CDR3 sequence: CASSLGADEQYF. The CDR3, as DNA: TGTGCCAGCAGCCTTGGGGCCGACGAGCAGTACTTC.

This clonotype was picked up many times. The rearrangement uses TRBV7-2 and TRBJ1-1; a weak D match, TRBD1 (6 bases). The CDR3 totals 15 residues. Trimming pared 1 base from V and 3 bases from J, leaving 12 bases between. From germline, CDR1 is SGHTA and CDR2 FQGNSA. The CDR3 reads CASSLEWGLDTEAFF. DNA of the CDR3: TGTGCCAGCAGCTTAGAGTGGGGGCTGGACACTGAAGCTTTCTTT.

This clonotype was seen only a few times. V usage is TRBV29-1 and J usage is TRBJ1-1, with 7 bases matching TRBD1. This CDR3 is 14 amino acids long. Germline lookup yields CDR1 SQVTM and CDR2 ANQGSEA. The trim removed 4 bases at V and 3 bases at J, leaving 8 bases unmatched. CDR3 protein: CSVVQGGVDTEAFF. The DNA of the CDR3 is TGCAGCGTTGTCCAGGGGGGCGTCGACACTGAAGCTTTCTTT.